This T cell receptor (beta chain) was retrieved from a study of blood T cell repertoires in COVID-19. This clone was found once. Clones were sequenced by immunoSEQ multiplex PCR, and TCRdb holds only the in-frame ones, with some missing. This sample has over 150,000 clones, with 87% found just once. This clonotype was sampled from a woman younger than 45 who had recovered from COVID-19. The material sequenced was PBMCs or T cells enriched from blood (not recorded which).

CDR3 residues: CATPRGGTDTQYF. In DNA form, the CDR3 reads TGTGCCACCCCCCGGGGGGGGACAGATACGCAGTATTTT. The chain joins TRBV24-1 to TRBJ2-3; 8 bases are a match to TRBD2. V was clipped by 9 bases and J by 3 bases; unmatched bases: 4. There are 13 residues in the CDR3. Germline CDR1 is KGHDR and CDR2 is SFDVKD.